The 8 T cell receptor beta chains in this list originate from one sample, sequenced in a study of cytomegalovirus exposure and HLA in healthy donors (dated by TCRdb to between 2016 and 2019). Receptor amplification or capture employed the immunoSEQ multiplex PCR assay. A mixture of 60 forward primers for TCR Vbeta segments and 13 reverse primers for TCR Jbeta segments was used in the multiplex PCR. The table comes from immuneACCESS by way of TCRdb, which keeps in-frame sequences with V and J called. Part of the clones is missing from these tables; in studies checked, under half for an unresolved V gene and the rest for unknown reasons. In this sample the table shows fewer than 150,000 clones, 75% of which occur a single time. Less than 4% of the sample goes to the ten largest clones. Input material: PBMCs. The origin of the receptors is a man aged 25-45 years in good health and CMV-seronegative.

A single count supports this clone. This chain uses TRBV7-6 with TRBJ2-1; TRBD1 aligns across 9 bases. The CDR3 is 15 residues long. The V segment lost 5 bases and the J segment 2 bases; nucleotides outside the gene matches: 4. Germline-derived CDR1 and CDR2 are SGHVS and FNYEAQ. CDR3 nucleotide sequence: TGTGCCAGCAGCCCTAACAGGGGGCCCTACAATGAGCAGTTCTTC. As protein: CASSPNRGPYNEQFF.

This rearrangement joins TRBV4-1 to TRBJ2-7; TRBD1 might be the D (6 bases). The CDR3 length is 14 residues. From germline, CDR1 is MGHRA and CDR2 YSYEKL. V dropped 1 base and J dropped 6 bases, with 13 bases sitting between them. CDR3 region: CASSQGIRDTEQYF. CDR3 in DNA: TGCGCCAGCAGCCAAGGGATCCGGGACACCGAGCAGTACTTC.

The chain carries TRBV2 and TRBJ1-5; D is possibly TRBD1 (5 bases). V gave up 0 bases and J gave up 0 bases, with 6 bases separating them. The CDR3 totals 15 residues. Germline V CDR1 and CDR2: SNHLY, FYNNEI. The DNA for the CDR3 is TGTGCCAGCAGTGAAGCAGGGGATAGCAATCAGCCCCAGCATTTT. Translating gives CASSEAGDSNQPQHF. Full variable domain (outside the CDR3, taken from reference TRBV2 and TRBJ1-5): EPEVTQTPSHQVTQMGQEVILRCVPISNHLYFYWYRQILGQKVEFLVSFYNNEISEKSEIFDDQFSVERPDGSNFTLKIRSTKLEDSAMYFCASSEAGDSNQPQHFGDGTRLSIL.

This clone was picked up a small number of times. V gene TRBV7-2 combines with J gene TRBJ1-3; possibly TRBD1 for D (5 bases). Germline values: CDR1 SGHTA, CDR2 FQGNSA. With 1 base removed from V and 4 bases from J, the gap between germline ends came to 11 bases. This CDR3 spans 15 amino acids. The CDR3 DNA reads as TGTGCCAGCAGCTTAGGCGGGGCGCCGGGAAACACCATATATTTT. Amino acids: CASSLGGAPGNTIYF.

As for this clone: The junction and the germline gene differ at one end; a read error may be behind it. The chain joins TRBV7-7 to TRBJ1-2; D is uncertain. Germline CDR1 and CDR2: SSHAT and FNYEAQ (reference sequence). The CDR3 is 14 amino acids. The CDR3 spells CASSWAGTNYGYTF. The CDR3 coding sequence is TGTGCTAGCAGCTGGGCGGGAACTAACTATGGCTACACCTTC. Filled out from reference TRBV7-7 and TRBJ1-2, the complete variable domain reads GAGVSQSPRYKVTKRGQDVTLRCDPISSHATLYWYQQALGQGPEFLTYFNYEAQPDKSGLPSDRFSAERPEGSISTLTIQRTEQRDSAMYRCASSWAGTNYGYTFGSGTRLTVV.

CDR3 DNA: TGTGCCAGCAGCCAAGATTTCAACGAGCAGTACTTC. It specifies CASSQDFNEQYF. This chain links TRBV4-2 with TRBJ2-7; unclear D gene. CDR1 is LGHNA and CDR2 is YNFKEQ in the germline V gene. V dropped 0 bases and J dropped 5 bases, with 5 bases sitting between them. The CDR3 contains 12 residues.

The count of this clone is one. The rearrangement uses TRBV28 and TRBJ1-1; no reliable D call. From germline, CDR1 is MDHEN and CDR2 SYDVKM. The V and J ends lost 8 bases and 0 bases respectively, with 10 bases between them. The CDR3 is 13 residues long. The CDR3 nucleotides are TGTGCCAGCGGAGTCAGCCTGAACACTGAAGCTTTCTTT. Amino acids: CASGVSLNTEAFF.

The gene calls are TRBV30 and TRBJ1-4, with 8 bases aligning to TRBD1. From germline, CDR1 is GTSNPN and CDR2 SVGIG (reference sequence). The length of the CDR3 is 16 residues. With V trimmed by 3 bases and J by 8 bases, 14 bases remained unmatched. CDR3 sequence (DNA): TGTGCCTGGAGCGGATTCGGGGGACAGGTCAACGAAAAACTGTTTTTT. Its translation is CAWSGFGGQVNEKLFF. Full variable domain (rest looked up from reference TRBV30 and TRBJ1-4): SQTIHQWPATLVQPVGSPLSLECTVEGTSNPNLYWYRQAAGRGLQLLFYSVGIGQISSEVPQNLSASRPQDRQFILSSKKLLLSDSGFYLCAWSGFGGQVNEKLFFGSGTQLSVL.